The clone carrying this T cell receptor (beta chain) came up a few times. The antigen is unknown. Donors contributed one heparinised blood draw apiece, averaging around 100 mL. Over 95% purity was reached by all sorted populations. This CDR3 spans 13 amino acids. Germline lookup yields CDR1 MRHNA and CDR2 SNTAGT. The ends were cut back, 3 bases at V and 6 bases at J, with 9 bases in the middle. Sequenced material consisted of expressed TCRB transcripts (all of the isolated RNA was reverse transcribed). Only in-frame clones appear in the TCRdb table, and some are missing; sequencing was by immunoSEQ multiplex PCR. The sample contains over 700,000 clones, under 20% of which appear only once. The data originate from a study of beta chain features in type 1 diabetes. General study results and limits: Relative to healthy donors, patients appeared to have naive, central memory and Treg TCRB repertoires that were more similar. The study found moderately but significantly shorter TCRB CDR3s in all four CD4+ subsets of Type 1 diabetes patients.

This chain uses TRBV6-4 with TRBJ2-1; D unresolved. This sequence originates from a young woman in good health. Sequencing used naive CD4+ T cells from blood. The CDR3 here is CASSDLPGNEQFF. CDR3 nucleotides: TGTGCCAGCAGTGATTTGCCTGGCAATGAGCAGTTCTTC.